The 13 T cell receptor beta chains below come from one sample, sequenced in a study of identical twins (dated by TCRdb to about 2016). Libraries were prepared through 5' RACE. For sequencing, an Illumina HiSeq 2000 was employed. TCRdb reworked the public reads: Q25 trimming with fastp, MiXCR clone assembly, productive beta chains retained. Every entry covers one CDR3 protein and lists the most common genes and DNA from its rows. For this sample the table gives 1.5 million to 2 million distinct CDR3 sequences, of which around a third were detected only once. 0.25% to 0.3% of the sample is in the top ten clones. The sequencing input was cord blood. The receptors were sampled from a newborn girl in good health.

This clonotype was counted only a few times. This chain connects TRBV3-1 to TRBJ2-1, with D hard to call. The germline V gene encodes CDR1 LGHDT and CDR2 YNNKEL (reference sequence). V was pared by 1 base and J by 9 bases, with 16 bases between. The CDR3 spans 15 residues. The DNA for the CDR3 is TGTGCCAGCAGCCAAGCGGCCTCCTTTTTTAGTGAGCAGTTCTTC. It encodes CASSQAASFFSEQFF.

The rearrangement joins TRBV28 to TRBJ1-2; D remains ambiguous. Germline V gives CDR1 MDHEN, CDR2 SYDVKM. Trimming pared 0 bases from V and 4 bases from J, leaving 9 bases between. The CDR3 is 14 amino acids. DNA of the CDR3: TGTGCCAGCAGTTTATGGGCAGCAAGCTATGGCTACACCTTC. Translated, it gives CASSLWAASYGYTF.

The chain carries TRBV20-1 and TRBJ2-1, with D unresolved. CDR3 length: 12 residues. Trimming took 7 bases from V and 4 from J, leaving 11 bases between them. Germline V gene lookup returns CDR1 DFQATT and CDR2 SNEGSKA (reference sequence). The CDR3 loop reads CSEVSPYNEQFF. CDR3 sequence (DNA): TGCAGTGAGGTATCCCCTTACAATGAGCAGTTCTTC.

Many counts were recorded for this clonotype. V gene TRBV5-1 combines with J gene TRBJ1-2; D not resolved. CDR1 and CDR2 (germline): SGHRS, YFSETQ. Trimming shortened V by 3 bases and J by 5 bases, and 11 bases separated the two germline ends. The CDR3 has 13 amino acids. In nucleotides, the CDR3 is TGCGCCAGCAGCTGGCAGCGATCTTATGGCTACACCTTC. This translates into CASSWQRSYGYTF.

This clonotype has at least ten counts. The genes are TRBV4-1 and TRBJ2-3; D possibly corresponds to TRBD2 (5 bases). Trimming removed 1 base from V and 0 bases from J, with 8 bases in between. The CDR3 is 15 amino acids. Germline V gene data show CDR1 as MGHRA and CDR2 as YSYEKL. The CDR3 sequence: CASSQVGLSTDTQYF. DNA of the CDR3: TGCGCCAGCAGCCAAGTTGGACTGAGCACAGATACGCAGTATTTT.

The V and J genes are TRBV29-1 and TRBJ2-1; 9 bases agree with TRBD1. The germline CDR1 and CDR2 sequences are SQVTM and ANQGSEA. V dropped 6 bases and J dropped 4; count of bases not matched to a gene: 10. This CDR3 has 15 amino acids. CDR3 sequence reads: CSVQPGTGRYNEQFF. The CDR3 DNA sequence: TGCAGCGTACAACCCGGGACAGGGAGGTACAATGAGCAGTTCTTC.

The table lists this clonotype with a count of one. A much bigger clone sits one base away, suggesting this may be a read error. The chain links TRBV10-3 to TRBJ2-1; 7 bases match TRBD2. CDR3 length: 13 amino acids. The germline gives CDR1 ENHRY, CDR2 SYGVKD. Trimming cost V 2 bases and J 8 bases; bases outside gene matches: 3. The CDR3 DNA reads TGTGCCATCAGTGAGGGGACTAACGATGAGCAGTTCTTC. As protein: CAISEGTNDEQFF.

This clonotype showed up just a few times. The CDR3 region is CASSLRAFNQPQHF. DNA for the CDR3: TGTGCCAGCAGTTTACGAGCGTTCAATCAGCCCCAGCATTTT. This chain connects TRBV27 to TRBJ1-5; D unclear. Trimming took 2 bases from V and 3 from J, leaving 8 bases between them. The germline CDR1 and CDR2 sequences are MNHEY and SMNVEV (reference sequence). This CDR3 spans 14 amino acids.

This clonotype was seen a few times. The chain links TRBV6-6 to TRBJ1-1; TRBD1 agrees at 9 bases. Germline V lookup: CDR1 MNHNY, CDR2 SVGAGI (reference sequence). Trimming cost V 2 bases and J 3 bases; bases outside gene matches: 1. This CDR3 has 14 amino acids. CDR3 sequence (DNA): TGTGCCAGCAGTTACCGGGACAGGGACACTGAAGCTTTCTTT. It specifies CASSYRDRDTEAFF.

The chain is built from TRBV20-1 and TRBJ2-7; TRBD1 matches at 11 bases. V trimming: 4 bases; J trimming: 4 bases; junction bases outside the gene matches: 3. The CDR3 sequence is 13 residues long. In germline, CDR1 is DFQATT, CDR2 SNEGSKA (reference sequence). CDR3 sequence reads: CSAMGTGGYEQYF. CDR3 nucleotides: TGCAGTGCTATGGGGACAGGGGGATACGAGCAGTACTTC.

About this clonotype: One end of the junction is discordant with germline, which a read error may explain. The V and J genes are TRBV5-6 and TRBJ2-7; D is perhaps TRBD1 or TRBD2 (5 bases each). This CDR3 is 12 amino acids long. Germline values: CDR1 SGHDT, CDR2 YYEEEE. The CDR3 DNA sequence: TGTGCCAGCAGCCTCGGGACCTACGGGCAGTACTTC. It encodes CASSLGTYGQYF.

This clonotype has a handful of counts. The gene calls are TRBV25-1 and TRBJ1-5; TRBD1 might be the D (5 bases). The CDR3 runs 14 residues. The V end lost 4 bases, the J end lost 7 bases, and 14 bases lay between the germline ends. The germline gives CDR1 MGHDK, CDR2 SYGVNS. This CDR3 is CASSVQGGWQPQHF. CDR3 in DNA: TGTGCCAGCAGTGTCCAGGGAGGTTGGCAGCCCCAGCATTTT.

Only one count was recorded for this clonotype. The V and J genes are TRBV7-8 and TRBJ2-5, with D possibly being TRBD1 (6 bases). In germline, CDR1 is SGHVS, CDR2 FQNEAQ. The CDR3 is made up of 14 amino acids. Trimming shortened V by 1 base and J by 4 bases, and 10 bases separated the two germline ends. The CDR3 coding sequence is TGTGCCAGCAGCTTAGATCCAGGGGTAGAGACCCAGTACTTC. Amino acids: CASSLDPGVETQYF.